Listed here is a single T cell receptor (beta chain). Its antigen is unidentified. These data are taken from a study of siplizumab effects on memory and regulatory T cells. The study, taken as a whole, reports: Versus around 25% in controls, the mappable alloreactive CD4+ clones averaged roughly 69% Treg-derived with siplizumab.

The germline V gene has CDR1 SGHAT and CDR2 FQDESV (reference sequence). V lost 3 bases and J 4 bases, leaving 11 bases between the germline ends. The CDR3 covers 14 residues. Some clones are missing from TCRdb's copy, which holds only in-frame ones; the method was immunoSEQ multiplex PCR. This sample has 90,000 to 120,000 clones, with about 93% found just once. V and J are TRBV11-1 and TRBJ2-3, with no clear D. The specimen was Tregs sorted from blood. The TCR comes from a human donor in good health. The CDR3, as DNA: TGTGCCAGCAGCTTGAGTCGTTGGGCAGATACGCAGTATTTT. Encoded protein: CASSLSRWADTQYF.